This TCR beta chain was sequenced for a study of cytomegalovirus exposure and HLA in healthy donors. Points on this clone: A read error may produce the germline difference seen at one junction end.

Amplification used 60 Vbeta primers and 13 Jbeta primers. TCRdb's copy holds only in-frame clones and misses some; the assay was immunoSEQ multiplex PCR. The table shows 120,000 to 150,000 clones, with 65% to 90% occurring only once. The receptor was isolated from a woman in her 30s in good health and CMV-seronegative. Sequencing input: PBMCs.

In DNA, the CDR3 is TGTGCCAGCACCCTGCCCCCTTCCAAACTGTACTTATTC. Amino acids: CASTLPPSKLYLF. The chain uses TRBV5-4 and TRBJ2-7; D is unclear. The CDR3 consists of 13 residues. Per germline, CDR1 SGHNT and CDR2 YYREEE (reference sequence).